The 26 T cell receptor beta chains below were found in one sample sequenced in a study of T cells in Graves' hyperthyroidism and ophthalmopathy (dated by TCRdb to the late 2010s). Preparation of the library involved multiplex PCR. Instrument used: Illumina HiSeq 2000. Amplification of TCR beta CDR3 regions was carried out from RNA transcripts. The TCR CDR3 was subjected to a first round of RT-PCR using the HTBI primer set and the Qiagen OneStep RT-PCR kit. TCRdb itself trimmed the public reads at Q25 with fastp, ran MiXCR and retained productive beta chains. Duplicate CDR3 protein sequences are folded into a single record with the most common DNA and genes. Within this sample are about 560,000 distinct CDR3 sequences, with around 15% of them counted one time only. The top ten constitute around 19% of the sample. The specimen sequenced was blood. These receptors were obtained from a young woman with Graves' hyperthyroidism.

This clonotype has more than one count but fewer than ten. This rearrangement joins TRBV10-2 to TRBJ1-2; D perhaps matches TRBD1 (6 bases). CDR1 is WSHSY and CDR2 is SAAADI in the germline V gene. Trimming shortened V by 5 bases and J by 2 bases, and 15 bases separated the two germline ends. The CDR3 contains 15 residues. CDR3 sequence (DNA): TGCGCCAGCAGTTATGATAACAGGGTGAACTATGGCTACACCTTC. Translation gives CASSYDNRVNYGYTF.

This clonotype was recorded at least ten times. The chain uses TRBV2 and TRBJ2-5; D is possibly TRBD2 (5 bases). The CDR3 spans 9 residues. Trimming stripped 11 bases from V and 12 bases from J, with 13 bases between. Germline CDR1 and CDR2: SNHLY and FYNNEI. The CDR3 nucleotides are TGTGCCGGACGGGGATCTGAGTACTTC. As protein: CAGRGSEYF.

This clonotype was recorded at least ten times. The chain joins TRBV28 to TRBJ1-5; 10 bases are shared with TRBD1. Germline values: CDR1 MDHEN, CDR2 SYDVKM. The CDR3 runs to 19 residues. Unmatched junction bases numbered 15, after V lost 7 bases and J lost 0 bases. CDR3 protein: CASKGFTGTGVPSNQPQHF. DNA for the CDR3: TGTGCCAGCAAAGGATTTACCGGGACAGGGGTCCCTAGCAATCAGCCCCAGCATTTT.

The rearrangement joins TRBV4-3 to TRBJ1-4; 12 nucleotides align to TRBD1. CDR1 is LGHNA and CDR2 is YSLEER in the germline V gene. V shed 3 bases, J shed 6 bases, and the junction held 2 bases outside the gene matches. The CDR3 extends over 15 amino acids. The CDR3: CASSQGQGAYEKLFF. CDR3 coding DNA: TGCGCCAGCAGCCAGGGACAGGGGGCGTATGAAAAACTGTTTTTT.

This clonotype showed up many times. The rearrangement joins TRBV11-3 to TRBJ2-3, with 12 bases matching TRBD2. The junction had 3 bases not matched to a gene; V was cut back by 4 bases and J by 1 base. The germline V gene encodes CDR1 SGHNT and CDR2 YENEEA. The CDR3 has 16 amino acids. The CDR3 nucleotides are TGTGCCAGCAGCTCCGGACTAGCGGGGCGCACAGATACGCAGTATTTT. As protein: CASSSGLAGRTDTQYF. Full variable domain (outside the CDR3, taken from reference TRBV11-3 and TRBJ2-3): EAGVVQSPRYKIIEKKQPVAFWCNPISGHNTLYWYLQNLGQGPELLIRYENEEAVDDSQLPKDRFSAERLKGVDSTLKIQPAELGDSAVYLCASSSGLAGRTDTQYFGPGTRLTVL.

A few counts support this clonotype. The J gene is TRBJ2-5, the V gene TRBV10-3, with 8 bases aligning to TRBD1. This CDR3 contains 14 residues. The germline V gene has CDR1 ENHRY and CDR2 SYGVKD. The ends lost 6 bases at V and 1 base at J; junction bases unmatched: 4. In DNA, the CDR3 is TGTGCCATCAGATCCGACAGGGGCCAAGAGACCCAGTACTTC. Protein product: CAIRSDRGQETQYF.

This clonotype has ten or more counts. The chain joins TRBV20-1 to TRBJ2-7; weak D call: TRBD1 (6 bases). V was clipped by 6 bases and J by 2 bases, with 14 bases between them. This CDR3 has 13 amino acids. Germline V gives CDR1 DFQATT, CDR2 SNEGSKA (reference sequence). The CDR3 DNA reads TGCAGTGCAAGCCGGGACAAGCCCTACGAGCAGTACTTC. Amino acids: CSASRDKPYEQYF.

This clonotype was counted only a few times. CDR3 region: CSVAGRMNTEAFF. The CDR3 coding sequence is TGCAGCGTCGCGGGACGTATGAACACTGAAGCTTTCTTT. The chain is built from TRBV29-1 and TRBJ1-1, with D possibly TRBD1 on 5 matching bases. CDR1 is SQVTM and CDR2 is ANQGSEA in the germline V gene. Deletions cut 6 bases from V and 0 bases from J, with 11 bases between. This CDR3 has 13 residues.

Ten or more counts support this clonotype. The chain combines TRBV20-1 with TRBJ2-3; 15 nucleotides line up with TRBD2. The CDR3 covers 17 residues. Per germline, CDR1 DFQATT and CDR2 SNEGSKA (reference sequence). The J segment lost 9 bases and the V segment lost 5 bases, leaving 15 bases of the junction unmatched. This chain's CDR3 is CSAPGTSGRTKSGTQYF. The CDR3 DNA follows: TGCAGTGCTCCCGGGACTAGCGGGAGGACCAAGTCAGGGACGCAGTATTTT.

This clonotype was counted many times. The chain employs TRBV12-3 or TRBV12-4 and TRBJ1-1; D is unresolved. V was cut by 3 bases and J by 7 bases, with 12 bases left in between. This CDR3 is 13 amino acids long. CDR3 DNA: TGTGCCAGCAGTTTTTTCGCGGTCAGTGAAGCTTTCTTT. Translated, it gives CASSFFAVSEAFF.

As concerns this clonotype: One end of the junction is discordant with germline, which a read error may explain. The rearrangement joins TRBV14 to TRBJ1-1; D is uncertain. Germline values: CDR1 SGHDN, CDR2 FVKESK. This CDR3 region has 13 residues. The CDR3 loop reads CASSLIREADAFF. The CDR3 region has the DNA TGTGCCAGCAGCCTAATAAGGGAGGCTGATGCTTTCTTT.

This clonotype has at least ten counts. The chain recombines TRBV20-1 with TRBJ2-3; D gene ambiguous. Germline V gene sequence: CDR1 DFQATT, CDR2 SNEGSKA (reference sequence). The length of the CDR3 is 14 residues. V gave up 2 bases and J gave up 2 bases, with 11 bases separating them. The CDR3 sequence: CSARPPAFTDTQYF. CDR3 sequence (DNA): TGCAGTGCTAGACCCCCGGCCTTCACAGATACGCAGTATTTT.

This clonotype was seen at least ten times. The chain has TRBV3-1 and TRBJ1-1, with D possibly being TRBD1 (6 bases). Looked up from germline, CDR1 is LGHDT and CDR2 is YNNKEL (reference sequence). CDR3 length equals 17 residues. The V and J ends lost 6 bases and 9 bases respectively, with 29 bases between them. This chain's CDR3 is CASSHLSPQGRTVKAFF. The CDR3 DNA follows: TGTGCCAGCAGTCACCTCTCACCACAGGGTCGAACGGTAAAAGCTTTCTTT.

This clonotype was seen a handful of times. The CDR3 sequence: CASSSGTDTDTQYF. CDR3 in DNA: TGTGCCAGCAGTTCCGGGACCGACACAGATACGCAGTATTTT. V usage is TRBV12-3 or TRBV12-4 and J usage is TRBJ2-3, with D tentatively TRBD1 or TRBD2 (5 bases each). Trimming stripped 4 bases from V and 2 bases from J, with 10 bases between. The CDR3 has 14 amino acids.

This clonotype showed up many times. This rearrangement joins TRBV28 to TRBJ2-5, with TRBD2 matching 8 bases. Germline assignment: CDR1 MDHEN and CDR2 SYDVKM. The junction had 4 bases not matched to a gene; V was cut back by 3 bases and J by 7 bases. This CDR3 region has 13 residues. DNA of the CDR3: TGTGCCAGCAGTTTTAGCGGGGTTGGGACCCAGTACTTC. Its translation is CASSFSGVGTQYF.

This clonotype was counted at least ten times. This chain uses TRBV28 with TRBJ1-1; D ambiguous. This CDR3 is built from 11 residues. Germline CDR1 reads MDHEN; CDR2 reads SYDVKM. V was pared by 6 bases and J by 1 base, with 3 bases between. The CDR3: CASRANTEAFF. The CDR3 nucleotides read TGTGCCAGCAGAGCGAACACTGAAGCTTTCTTT.

This clonotype appeared a few times. The rearrangement uses TRBV4-1 and TRBJ1-2; a possible D gene is TRBD1 (5 bases). From germline, CDR1 is MGHRA and CDR2 YSYEKL. V was trimmed by 3 bases and J by 1 base, leaving 6 bases between them. The CDR3 is 13 amino acids. The CDR3 sequence: CASSHDSNYGYTF. The CDR3 DNA sequence: TGCGCCAGCAGCCACGACAGTAACTATGGCTACACCTTC.

The rearrangement uses TRBV10-1 and TRBJ2-3, with 13 positions matching TRBD2. The germline CDR1 and CDR2 sequences are WNHNN and SYGVQD (reference sequence). With 3 bases clipped from V and 5 bases from J, the junction kept 11 bases outside the gene matches. The CDR3 is made up of 18 amino acids. This CDR3 reads CASSEPGLAGSRGDTQYF. In DNA, the CDR3 is TGCGCCAGCAGTGAACCGGGACTAGCGGGATCCAGGGGAGATACGCAGTATTTT.

This clonotype was observed at least ten times. The V call is TRBV29-1, the J call TRBJ2-3; D call uncertain. V was cut by 2 bases and J by 5 bases, with 8 bases left in between. The CDR3 sequence is 12 residues long. From germline, CDR1 is SQVTM and CDR2 ANQGSEA. The CDR3 sequence: CSVETVGDTQYF. The CDR3 nucleotides are TGCAGCGTTGAAACTGTTGGAGATACGCAGTATTTT.

There are many counts of this clonotype. The chain uses TRBV12-3 or TRBV12-4 and TRBJ2-1, with no clear D. This CDR3 comprises 15 residues. V was trimmed by 6 bases and J by 5 bases, leaving 17 bases between them. Here the CDR3 DNA reads TGTGCCAGCAGAGCTGAGAGATTCCAAGACAATGAGCAGTTCTTC. It specifies CASRAERFQDNEQFF.

This clonotype was seen at least ten times. One junction end does not reproduce the germline sequence, and a read error may be involved. The chain recombines TRBV5-1 with TRBJ2-7; 11 bases map to TRBD2. The CDR3 consists of 15 residues. Germline loops: CDR1 SGHRS, CDR2 YFSETQ. As DNA, the CDR3 is TGTGCCAGCAGTTTATCCACTAGCGGGAGTTACGAGCAGTACTTC. It translates to CASSLSTSGSYEQYF. The full variable domain, rest sourced from reference TRBV5-1 and TRBJ2-7, is KAGVTQTPRYLIKTRGQQVTLSCSPISGHRSVSWYQQTPGQGLQFLFEYFSETQRNKGNFPGRFSGRQFSNSRSEMNVSTLELGDSALYLCASSLSTSGSYEQYFGPGTRLTVT.

The chain joins TRBV10-1 to TRBJ1-6, with D uncertain. Trimming left V 3 bases short and J 14 bases short, with 17 bases between. The germline gives CDR1 WNHNN, CDR2 SYGVQD (reference sequence). The CDR3 spans 14 residues. Written as DNA, the CDR3 is TGCGCCAGCAGTGAATTGCCAGGACTCGGGGCCCTCCACTTT. Its protein product is CASSELPGLGALHF.

This clonotype was seen repeatedly, ten times or more. This chain joins TRBV3-1 and TRBJ1-1; no clear D gene. This CDR3 contains 14 residues. CDR1 is LGHDT, CDR2 YNNKEL, per germline (reference sequence). V gave up 3 bases and J gave up 1 base, with 9 bases separating them. The CDR3 region is CASSQLAGNTEAFF. The CDR3 DNA follows: TGTGCCAGCAGCCAGTTGGCGGGGAACACTGAAGCTTTCTTT.

The chain couples TRBV5-1 to TRBJ2-5; D tentatively reads TRBD1 or TRBD2 (6 bases each). This CDR3 comprises 15 residues. Germline-derived CDR1 and CDR2 are SGHRS and YFSETQ. Trimming stripped 2 bases from V and 2 bases from J, with 13 bases between. CDR3 in DNA: TGCGCCAGCAGCTTTCTACAGGGAGGACAAGAGACCCAGTACTTC. It codes for CASSFLQGGQETQYF.

This clonotype has ten or more counts. The rearrangement links TRBV6-5 to TRBJ1-1; D ambiguous. The CDR3 length is 15 residues. The V and J ends lost 0 bases and 1 base respectively, with 9 bases between them. Germline CDR1 is MNHEY and CDR2 is SVGAGI. The chain's CDR3 is CASSYSRVTNTEAFF. The CDR3 nucleotides read TGTGCCAGCAGTTACTCGCGGGTGACGAACACTGAAGCTTTCTTT.

This clonotype was seen a few times. The chain recombines TRBV30 with TRBJ2-1; 7 bases are shared with TRBD2. The V and J ends lost 2 bases and 6 bases, in that order; junction bases with no gene match: 13. The CDR3 runs 16 residues. CDR1 is GTSNPN and CDR2 is SVGIG in the germline V gene (reference sequence). The CDR3, as DNA: TGTGCCTGGAGTCGACCTTTCCGGGACTACCGCAATGAGCAGTTCTTC. This sequence encodes CAWSRPFRDYRNEQFF.